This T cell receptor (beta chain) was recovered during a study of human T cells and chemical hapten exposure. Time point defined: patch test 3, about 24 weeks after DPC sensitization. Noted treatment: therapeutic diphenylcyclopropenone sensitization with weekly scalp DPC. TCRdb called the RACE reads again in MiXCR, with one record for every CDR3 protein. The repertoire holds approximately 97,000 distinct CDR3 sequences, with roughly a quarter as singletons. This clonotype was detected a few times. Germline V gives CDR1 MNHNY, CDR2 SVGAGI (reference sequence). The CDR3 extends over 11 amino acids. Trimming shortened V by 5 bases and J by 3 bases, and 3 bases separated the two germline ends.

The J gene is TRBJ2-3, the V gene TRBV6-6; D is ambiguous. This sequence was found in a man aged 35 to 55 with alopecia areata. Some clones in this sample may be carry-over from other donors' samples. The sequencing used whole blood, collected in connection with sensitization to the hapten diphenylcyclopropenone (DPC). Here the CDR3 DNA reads TGTGCCAGCAGTCCTACAGATACGCAGTATTTT. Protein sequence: CASSPTDTQYF.